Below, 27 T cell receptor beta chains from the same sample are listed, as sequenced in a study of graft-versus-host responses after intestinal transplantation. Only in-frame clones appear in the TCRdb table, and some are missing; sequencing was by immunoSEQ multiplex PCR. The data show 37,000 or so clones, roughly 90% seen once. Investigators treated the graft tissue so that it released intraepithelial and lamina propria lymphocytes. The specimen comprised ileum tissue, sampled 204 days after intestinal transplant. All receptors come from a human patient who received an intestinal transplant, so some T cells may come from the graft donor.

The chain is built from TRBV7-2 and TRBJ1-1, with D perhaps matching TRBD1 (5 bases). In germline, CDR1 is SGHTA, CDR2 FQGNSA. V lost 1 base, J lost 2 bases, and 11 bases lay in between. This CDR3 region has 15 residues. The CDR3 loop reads CASSLVLGDNTEAFF. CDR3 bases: TGTGCCAGCAGCTTAGTTCTAGGGGACAACACTGAAGCTTTCTTT.

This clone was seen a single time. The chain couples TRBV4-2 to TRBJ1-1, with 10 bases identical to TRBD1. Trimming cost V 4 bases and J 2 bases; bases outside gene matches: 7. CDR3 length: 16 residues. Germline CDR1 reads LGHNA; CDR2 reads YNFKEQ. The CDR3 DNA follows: TGTGCCAGCAGCCCCATGGACAGGGGGGACAACACTGAAGCTTTCTTT. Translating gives CASSPMDRGDNTEAFF.

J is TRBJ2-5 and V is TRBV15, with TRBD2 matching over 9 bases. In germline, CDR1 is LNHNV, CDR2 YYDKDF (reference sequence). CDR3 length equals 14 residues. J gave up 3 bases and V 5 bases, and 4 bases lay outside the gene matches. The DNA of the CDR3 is TGTGCCACCAGCGGGCGACTAGCGGAAGAGACCCAGTACTTC. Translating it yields CATSGRLAEETQYF.

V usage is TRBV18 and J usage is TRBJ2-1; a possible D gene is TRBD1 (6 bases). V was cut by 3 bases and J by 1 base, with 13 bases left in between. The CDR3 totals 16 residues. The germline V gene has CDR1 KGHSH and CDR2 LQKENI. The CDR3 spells CASSPPDSLSYNEQFF. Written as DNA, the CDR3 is TGTGCCAGCTCACCCCCGGACAGCCTATCCTACAATGAGCAGTTCTTC.

Written as DNA, the CDR3 is TGTGCCAGCAGCCTAGTCTACACTGAAGCTTTCTTT. The encoded protein is CASSLVYTEAFF. This chain links TRBV11-3 with TRBJ1-1; D gene unclear. CDR3 length: 12 amino acids. Germline-derived CDR1 and CDR2 are SGHNT and YENEEA. Trimming pared 5 bases from V and 3 bases from J, leaving 7 bases between.

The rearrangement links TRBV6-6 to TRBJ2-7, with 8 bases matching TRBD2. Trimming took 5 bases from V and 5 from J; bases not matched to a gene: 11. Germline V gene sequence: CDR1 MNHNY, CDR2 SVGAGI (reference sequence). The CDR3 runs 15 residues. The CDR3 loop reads CASSKPGLVRHEQYF. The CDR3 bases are TGTGCCAGCAGTAAACCGGGACTAGTAAGGCACGAGCAGTACTTC.

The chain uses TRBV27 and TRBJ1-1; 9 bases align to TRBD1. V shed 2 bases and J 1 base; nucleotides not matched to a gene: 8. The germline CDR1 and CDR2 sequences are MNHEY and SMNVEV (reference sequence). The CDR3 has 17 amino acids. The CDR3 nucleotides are TGTGCCAGCAGTTTAACCCTCTCGGACAGGGGGAACACTGAAGCTTTCTTT. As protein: CASSLTLSDRGNTEAFF.

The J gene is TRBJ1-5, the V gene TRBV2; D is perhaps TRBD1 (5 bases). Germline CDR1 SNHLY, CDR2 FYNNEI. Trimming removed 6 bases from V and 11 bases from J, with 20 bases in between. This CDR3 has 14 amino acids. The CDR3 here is CASSLGPAVGAQHF. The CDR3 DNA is TGTGCCAGCAGCCTGGGACCGGCAGTCGGGGCCCAGCATTTT.

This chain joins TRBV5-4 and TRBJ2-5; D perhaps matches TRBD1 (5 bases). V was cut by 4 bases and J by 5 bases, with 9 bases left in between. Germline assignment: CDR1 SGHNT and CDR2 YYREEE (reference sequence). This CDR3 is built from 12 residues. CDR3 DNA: TGTGCCAGCAGCCAGGGTGGGGAGACCCAGTACTTC. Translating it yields CASSQGGETQYF.

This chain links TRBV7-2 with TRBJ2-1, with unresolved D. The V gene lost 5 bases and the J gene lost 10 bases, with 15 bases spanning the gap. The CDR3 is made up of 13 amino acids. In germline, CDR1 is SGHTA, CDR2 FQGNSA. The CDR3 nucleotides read TGTGCCAGCAGCAAACCTAGGGCGGCCGAGCAGTTCTTC. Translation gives CASSKPRAAEQFF.

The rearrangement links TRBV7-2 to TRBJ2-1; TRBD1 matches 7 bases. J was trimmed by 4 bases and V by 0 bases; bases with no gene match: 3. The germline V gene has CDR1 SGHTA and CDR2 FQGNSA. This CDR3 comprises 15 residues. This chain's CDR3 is CASSLAATGYNEQFF. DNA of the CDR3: TGTGCCAGCAGCTTAGCGGCGACAGGGTACAATGAGCAGTTCTTC.

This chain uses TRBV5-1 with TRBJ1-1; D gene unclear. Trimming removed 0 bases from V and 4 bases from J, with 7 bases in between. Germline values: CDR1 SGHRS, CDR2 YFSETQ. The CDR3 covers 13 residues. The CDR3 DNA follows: TGCGCCAGCAGCTTGGGGGTGGGCACTGAAGCTTTCTTT. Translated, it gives CASSLGVGTEAFF. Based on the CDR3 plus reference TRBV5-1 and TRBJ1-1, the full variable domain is KAGVTQTPRYLIKTRGQQVTLSCSPISGHRSVSWYQQTPGQGLQFLFEYFSETQRNKGNFPGRFSGRQFSNSRSEMNVSTLELGDSALYLCASSLGVGTEAFFGQGTRLTVV.

DNA for the CDR3: TGTGCCAGCGATCAGGGGGCCTCTGGAAACACCATATATTTT. It is translated as CASDQGASGNTIYF. The chain carries TRBV6-1 and TRBJ1-3, with 8 bases that match TRBD1. Trimming cost V 8 bases and J 0 bases; bases outside gene matches: 3. Germline CDR1 is MNHNS and CDR2 is SASEGT. CDR3 size: 14 residues.

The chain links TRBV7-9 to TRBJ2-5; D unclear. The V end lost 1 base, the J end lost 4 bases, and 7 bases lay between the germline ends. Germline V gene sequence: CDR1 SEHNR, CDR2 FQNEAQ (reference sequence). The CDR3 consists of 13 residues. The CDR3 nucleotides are TGTGCCAGCAGCTTAGGATTTTCAGAGACCCAGTACTTC. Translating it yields CASSLGFSETQYF.

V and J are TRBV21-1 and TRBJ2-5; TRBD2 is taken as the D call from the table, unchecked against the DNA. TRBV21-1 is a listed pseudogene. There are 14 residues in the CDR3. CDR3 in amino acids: CASSNPGLQRTQYF. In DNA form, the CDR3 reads TGTGCCAGCAGCAACCCGGGACTGCAGCGGACCCAGTACTTC.

CDR3 nucleotides: TGTGCCACCAGCAGCCTCAGGGACTACACTGAAGCTTTCTTT. As protein: CATSSLRDYTEAFF. V and J are TRBV15 and TRBJ1-1; weak D call: TRBD1 (5 bases). CDR3 length: 14 amino acids. V was pared by 3 bases and J by 3 bases, with 11 bases between. CDR1 is LNHNV, CDR2 YYDKDF, per germline (reference sequence).

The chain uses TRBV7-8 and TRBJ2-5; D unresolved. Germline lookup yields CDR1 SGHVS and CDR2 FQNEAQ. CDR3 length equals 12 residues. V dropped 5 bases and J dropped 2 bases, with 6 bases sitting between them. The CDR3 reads CASSPSQETQYF. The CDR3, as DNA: TGTGCCAGCAGCCCCTCACAAGAGACCCAGTACTTC.

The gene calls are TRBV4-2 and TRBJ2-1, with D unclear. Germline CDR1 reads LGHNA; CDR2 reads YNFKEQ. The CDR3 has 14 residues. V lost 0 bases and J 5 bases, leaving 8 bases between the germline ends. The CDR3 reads CASSQDKGNNEQFF. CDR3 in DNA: TGTGCCAGCAGCCAAGATAAGGGTAACAATGAGCAGTTCTTC.

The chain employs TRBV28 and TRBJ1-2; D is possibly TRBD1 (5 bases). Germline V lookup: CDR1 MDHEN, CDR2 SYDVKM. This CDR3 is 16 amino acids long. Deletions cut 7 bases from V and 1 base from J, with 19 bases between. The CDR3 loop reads CASKGPLEFLNYGYTF. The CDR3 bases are TGTGCCAGCAAGGGGCCTTTAGAGTTCCTTAACTATGGCTACACCTTC.

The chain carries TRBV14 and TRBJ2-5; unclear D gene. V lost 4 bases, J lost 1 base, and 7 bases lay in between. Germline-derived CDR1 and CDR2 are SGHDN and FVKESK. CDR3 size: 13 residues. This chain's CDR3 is CASSRLVQETQYF. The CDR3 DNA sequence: TGTGCCAGCAGCCGCTTGGTCCAAGAGACCCAGTACTTC.

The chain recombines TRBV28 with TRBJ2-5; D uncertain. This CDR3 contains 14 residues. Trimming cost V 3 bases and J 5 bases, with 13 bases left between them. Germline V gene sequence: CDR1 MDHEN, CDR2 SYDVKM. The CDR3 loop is CASSFVSGLETQYF. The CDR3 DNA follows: TGTGCCAGCAGTTTCGTATCGGGCCTCGAGACCCAGTACTTC.

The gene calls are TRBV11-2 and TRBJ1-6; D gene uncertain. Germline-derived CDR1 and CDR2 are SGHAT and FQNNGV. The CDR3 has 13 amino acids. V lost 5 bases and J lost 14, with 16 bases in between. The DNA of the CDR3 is TGTGCCAGCAGCCGTCCCGGCGCGAGCGCCCTCCACTTT. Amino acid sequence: CASSRPGASALHF.

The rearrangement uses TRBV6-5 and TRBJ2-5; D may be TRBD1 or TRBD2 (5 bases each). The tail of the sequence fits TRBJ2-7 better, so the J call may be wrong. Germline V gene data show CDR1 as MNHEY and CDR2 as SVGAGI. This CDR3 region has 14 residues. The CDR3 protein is CASSYSGRAYEQYF. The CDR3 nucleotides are TGTGCCAGCAGTTACTCGGGACGGGCCTACGAGCAGTACTTC.

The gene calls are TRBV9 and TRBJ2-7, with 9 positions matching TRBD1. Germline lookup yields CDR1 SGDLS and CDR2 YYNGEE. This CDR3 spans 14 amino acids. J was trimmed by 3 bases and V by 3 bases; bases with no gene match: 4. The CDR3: CASSEGTGIYEQYF. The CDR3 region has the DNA TGTGCCAGCAGCGAAGGGACAGGGATCTACGAGCAGTACTTC.

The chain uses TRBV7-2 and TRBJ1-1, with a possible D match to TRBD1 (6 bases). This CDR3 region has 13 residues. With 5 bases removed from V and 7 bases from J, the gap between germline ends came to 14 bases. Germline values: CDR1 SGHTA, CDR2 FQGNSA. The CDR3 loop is CASSRQVTFEAFF. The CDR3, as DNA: TGTGCCAGCAGCCGACAGGTAACCTTTGAAGCTTTCTTT.

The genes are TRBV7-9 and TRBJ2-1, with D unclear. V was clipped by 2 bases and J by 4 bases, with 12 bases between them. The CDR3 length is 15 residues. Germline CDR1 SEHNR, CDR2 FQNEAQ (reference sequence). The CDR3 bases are TGTGCCAGCAGCTTAATGGACGCGCTTTACAATGAGCAGTTCTTC. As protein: CASSLMDALYNEQFF.

CDR3 region: CASSGGQGIYNEQFF. CDR3 in DNA: TGTGCCAGCAGTGGGGGACAGGGAATCTACAATGAGCAGTTCTTC. The rearrangement uses TRBV2 and TRBJ2-1, with 9 bases aligning to TRBD1. CDR1 and CDR2 (germline): SNHLY, FYNNEI. The CDR3 has 15 residues. J gave up 3 bases and V 4 bases, and 4 bases lay outside the gene matches.